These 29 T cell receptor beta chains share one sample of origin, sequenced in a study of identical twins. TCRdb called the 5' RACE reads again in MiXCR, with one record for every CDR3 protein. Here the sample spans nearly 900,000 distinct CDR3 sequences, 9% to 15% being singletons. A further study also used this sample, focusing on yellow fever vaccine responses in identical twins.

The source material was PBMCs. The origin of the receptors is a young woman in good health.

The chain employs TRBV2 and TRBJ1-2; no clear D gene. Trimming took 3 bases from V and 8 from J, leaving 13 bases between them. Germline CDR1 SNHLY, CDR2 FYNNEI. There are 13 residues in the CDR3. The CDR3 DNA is TGTGCCAGCAGTGATCAGCCCTTCCAAGGCTACACCTTC. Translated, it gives CASSDQPFQGYTF.

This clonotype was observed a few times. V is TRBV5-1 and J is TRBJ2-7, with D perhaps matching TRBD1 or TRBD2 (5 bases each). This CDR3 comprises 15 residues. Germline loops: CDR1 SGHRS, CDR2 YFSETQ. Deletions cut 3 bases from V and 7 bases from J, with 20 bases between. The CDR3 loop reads CASSSGSGTGKEQYV. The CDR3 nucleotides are TGCGCCAGCAGCTCTGGGTCCGGGACGGGGAAAGAGCAGTACGTC.

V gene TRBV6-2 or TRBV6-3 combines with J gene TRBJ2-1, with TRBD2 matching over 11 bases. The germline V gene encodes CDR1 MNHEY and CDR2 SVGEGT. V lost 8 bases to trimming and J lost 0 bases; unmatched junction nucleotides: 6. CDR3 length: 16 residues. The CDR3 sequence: CASAVAGGISYNEQFF. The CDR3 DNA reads TGTGCCAGCGCGGTAGCGGGGGGGATCTCCTACAATGAGCAGTTCTTC.

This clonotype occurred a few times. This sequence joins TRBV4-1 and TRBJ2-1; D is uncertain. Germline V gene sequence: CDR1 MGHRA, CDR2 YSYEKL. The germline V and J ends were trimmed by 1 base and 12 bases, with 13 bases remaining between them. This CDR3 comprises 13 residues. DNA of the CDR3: TGCGCCAGCAGCCAAGTGGGAAATTCTGCGCAGTTCTTC. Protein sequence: CASSQVGNSAQFF.

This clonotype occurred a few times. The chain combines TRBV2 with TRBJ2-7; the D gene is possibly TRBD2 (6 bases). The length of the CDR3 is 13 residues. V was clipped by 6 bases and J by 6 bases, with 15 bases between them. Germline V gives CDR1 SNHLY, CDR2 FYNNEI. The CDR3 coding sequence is TGTGCCAGCAGCCCGGGGGTGAGGTCCGAGCAGTACGTC. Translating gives CASSPGVRSEQYV.

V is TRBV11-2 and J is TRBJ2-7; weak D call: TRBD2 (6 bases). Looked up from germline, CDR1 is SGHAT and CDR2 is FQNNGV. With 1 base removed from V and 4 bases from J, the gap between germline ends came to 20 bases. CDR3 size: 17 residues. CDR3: CASSLGVRDSSRYEQYV. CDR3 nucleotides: TGTGCCAGCAGCTTAGGTGTCCGGGACTCGTCCCGATACGAGCAGTACGTC.

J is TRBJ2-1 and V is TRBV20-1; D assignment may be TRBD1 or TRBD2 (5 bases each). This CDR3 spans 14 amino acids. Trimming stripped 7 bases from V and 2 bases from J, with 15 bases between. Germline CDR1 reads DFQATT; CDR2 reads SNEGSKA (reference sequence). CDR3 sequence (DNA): TGCAGTGGAGAGGAGAGGGGTACCTACAATGAGCAGTTCTTC. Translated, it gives CSGEERGTYNEQFF.

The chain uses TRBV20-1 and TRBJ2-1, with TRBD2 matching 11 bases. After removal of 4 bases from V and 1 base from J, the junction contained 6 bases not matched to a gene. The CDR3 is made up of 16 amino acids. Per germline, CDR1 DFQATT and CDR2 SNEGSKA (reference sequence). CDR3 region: CSAKRLAGPSYNEQFF. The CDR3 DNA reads TGCAGTGCTAAACGACTAGCGGGGCCATCCTACAATGAGCAGTTCTTC.

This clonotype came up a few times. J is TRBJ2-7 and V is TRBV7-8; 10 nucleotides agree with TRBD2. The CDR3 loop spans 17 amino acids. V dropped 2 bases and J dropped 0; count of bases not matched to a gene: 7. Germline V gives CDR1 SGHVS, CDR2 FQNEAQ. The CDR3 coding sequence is TGTGCCAGCAGCTTAAGGGCTAGCGGGAGAAACTCCTACGAGCAGTACTTC. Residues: CASSLRASGRNSYEQYF.

CDR3 in amino acids: CASSSDPTGFADEQYV. CDR3 in DNA: TGTGCCAGCAGCTCAGATCCGACAGGCTTCGCGGACGAGCAGTACGTC. The chain carries TRBV7-9 and TRBJ2-7, with a tentative D call TRBD1 (6 bases). Trimming cost V 4 bases and J 5 bases, with 21 bases left between them. CDR3 length: 16 amino acids. Germline V CDR1 and CDR2: SEHNR, FQNEAQ (reference sequence).

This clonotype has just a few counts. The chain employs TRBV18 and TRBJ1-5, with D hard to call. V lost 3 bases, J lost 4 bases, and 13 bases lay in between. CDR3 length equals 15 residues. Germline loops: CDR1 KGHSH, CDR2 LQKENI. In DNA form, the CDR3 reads TGTGCCAGCTCACCCCCAGGACCACCTAATCAGCCCCAGCATTTT. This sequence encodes CASSPPGPPNQPQHF.

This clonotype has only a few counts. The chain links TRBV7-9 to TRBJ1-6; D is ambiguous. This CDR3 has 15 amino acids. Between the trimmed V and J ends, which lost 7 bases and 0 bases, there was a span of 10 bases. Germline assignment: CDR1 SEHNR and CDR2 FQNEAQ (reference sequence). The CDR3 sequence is CASTQWVSYNSPLHF. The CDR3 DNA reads TGTGCCAGCACCCAATGGGTCTCCTATAATTCACCCCTCCACTTT.

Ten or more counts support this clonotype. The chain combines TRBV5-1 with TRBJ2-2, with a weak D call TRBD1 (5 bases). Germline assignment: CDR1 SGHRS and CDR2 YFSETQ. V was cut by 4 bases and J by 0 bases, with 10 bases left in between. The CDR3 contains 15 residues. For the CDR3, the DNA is TGCGCCAGCAGCAGAGAGACAGCGAACACCGGGGAGCTGTTTTTT. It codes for CASSRETANTGELFF. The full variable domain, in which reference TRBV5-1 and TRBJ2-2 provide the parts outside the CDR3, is KAGVTQTPRYLIKTRGQQVTLSCSPISGHRSVSWYQQTPGQGLQFLFEYFSETQRNKGNFPGRFSGRQFSNSRSEMNVSTLELGDSALYLCASSRETANTGELFFGEGSRLTVL.

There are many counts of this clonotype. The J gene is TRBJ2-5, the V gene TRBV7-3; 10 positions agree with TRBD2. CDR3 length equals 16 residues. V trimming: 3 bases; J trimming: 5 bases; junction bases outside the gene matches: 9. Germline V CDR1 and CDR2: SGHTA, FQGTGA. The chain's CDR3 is CASSLGLAGDLETQYF. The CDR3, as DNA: TGTGCCAGCAGCTTGGGGCTAGCGGGAGACTTGGAGACCCAGTACTTC.

The CDR3 is CASRGRAGTSGSALNYEQYF. CDR3 sequence (DNA): TGTGCCAGCAGAGGGAGGGCCGGGACTAGCGGGAGCGCCTTAAACTACGAGCAGTACTTC. V gene TRBV12-3 or TRBV12-4 combines with J gene TRBJ2-7, with TRBD2 identical over 14 bases. The CDR3 is made up of 20 amino acids. Trimming cost V 6 bases and J 3 bases; bases outside gene matches: 19.

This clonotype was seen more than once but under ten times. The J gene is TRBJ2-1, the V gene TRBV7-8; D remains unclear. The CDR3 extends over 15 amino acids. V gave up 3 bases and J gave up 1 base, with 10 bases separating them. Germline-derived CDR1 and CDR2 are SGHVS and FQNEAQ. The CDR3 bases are TGTGCCAGCAGCTTTGGTCGCGTTTCCTACAATGAGCAGTTCTTC. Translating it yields CASSFGRVSYNEQFF. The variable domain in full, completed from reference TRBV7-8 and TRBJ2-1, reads GAGVSQSPRYKVAKRGQDVALRCDPISGHVSLFWYQQALGQGPEFLTYFQNEAQLDKSGLPSDRFFAERPEGSVSTLKIQRTQQEDSAVYLCASSFGRVSYNEQFFGPGTRLTVL.

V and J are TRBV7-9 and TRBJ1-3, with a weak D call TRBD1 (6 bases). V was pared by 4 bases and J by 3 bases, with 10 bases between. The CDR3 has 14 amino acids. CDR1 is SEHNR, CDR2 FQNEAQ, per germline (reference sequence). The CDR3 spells CASSSGVVGNTIYF. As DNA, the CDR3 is TGTGCCAGCAGCTCAGGGGTTGTTGGAAACACCATATATTTT.

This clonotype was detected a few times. In DNA, the CDR3 is TGCGCCAGCAGCCATCCCGGGTCGAACACCGGGGAGCTGTTTTTT. Translating gives CASSHPGSNTGELFF. The chain joins TRBV4-1 to TRBJ2-2; D is undetermined. The CDR3 totals 15 residues. The germline V gene encodes CDR1 MGHRA and CDR2 YSYEKL. Between the trimmed V and J ends, which lost 3 bases and 0 bases, there was a span of 8 bases.

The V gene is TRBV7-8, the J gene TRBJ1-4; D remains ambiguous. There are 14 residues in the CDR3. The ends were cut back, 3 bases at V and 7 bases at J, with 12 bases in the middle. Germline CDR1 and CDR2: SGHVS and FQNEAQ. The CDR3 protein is CASSFGWGGEKLFF. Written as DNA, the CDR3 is TGTGCCAGCAGCTTCGGGTGGGGTGGTGAAAAACTGTTTTTT.

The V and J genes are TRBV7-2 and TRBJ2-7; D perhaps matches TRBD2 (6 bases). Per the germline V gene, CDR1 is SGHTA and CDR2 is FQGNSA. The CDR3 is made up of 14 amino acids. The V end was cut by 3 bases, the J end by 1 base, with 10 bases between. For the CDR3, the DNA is TGTGCCAGCAGCTTCCAAGGACTATCCTACGAGCAGTACTTC. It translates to CASSFQGLSYEQYF.

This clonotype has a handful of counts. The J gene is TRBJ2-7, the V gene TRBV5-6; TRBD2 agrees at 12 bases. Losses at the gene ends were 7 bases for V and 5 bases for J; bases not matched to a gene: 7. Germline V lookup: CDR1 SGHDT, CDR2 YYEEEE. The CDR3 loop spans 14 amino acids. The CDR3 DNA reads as TGTGCCAGCTTTGGACTAGCGGGATCAAACGAGCAGTACTTC. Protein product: CASFGLAGSNEQYF. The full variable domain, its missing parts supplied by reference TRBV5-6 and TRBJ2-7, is DAGVTQSPTHLIKTRGQQVTLRCSPKSGHDTVSWYQQALGQGPQFIFQYYEEEERQRGNFPDRFSGHQFPNYSSELNVNALLLGDSALYLCASFGLAGSNEQYFGPGTRLTVT.

Here the CDR3 DNA reads TGTGCCATCAGTTCGGCGGGACCCCTGTGGAATGAGCAGTTCTTC. This translates into CAISSAGPLWNEQFF. The chain links TRBV10-3 to TRBJ2-1; possibly TRBD2 for D (6 bases). The germline V gene encodes CDR1 ENHRY and CDR2 SYGVKD. The CDR3 runs to 15 residues. V dropped 5 bases and J dropped 7 bases, with 18 bases sitting between them.

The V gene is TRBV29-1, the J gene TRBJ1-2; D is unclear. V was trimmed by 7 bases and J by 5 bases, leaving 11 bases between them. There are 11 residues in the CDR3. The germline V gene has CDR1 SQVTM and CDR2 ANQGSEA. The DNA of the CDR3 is TGCAGCGCCCCATCCAATTATGGCTACACCTTC. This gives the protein CSAPSNYGYTF.

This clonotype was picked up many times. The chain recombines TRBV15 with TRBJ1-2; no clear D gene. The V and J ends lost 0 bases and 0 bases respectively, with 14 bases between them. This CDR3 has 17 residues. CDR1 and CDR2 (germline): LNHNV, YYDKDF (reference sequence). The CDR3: CATSRDLAGSTNYGYTF. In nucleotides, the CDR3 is TGTGCCACCAGCAGAGATCTCGCAGGATCTACTAACTATGGCTACACCTTC.

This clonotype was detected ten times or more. CDR3: CASSGHLYQETQYF. The CDR3 DNA reads as TGTGCCAGCAGTGGACACCTGTACCAAGAGACCCAGTACTTC. The chain carries TRBV12-3 or TRBV12-4 and TRBJ2-5, with D possibly matching TRBD1 (5 bases). The CDR3 has 14 amino acids. Trimming left V 5 bases short and J 0 bases short, with 10 bases between.

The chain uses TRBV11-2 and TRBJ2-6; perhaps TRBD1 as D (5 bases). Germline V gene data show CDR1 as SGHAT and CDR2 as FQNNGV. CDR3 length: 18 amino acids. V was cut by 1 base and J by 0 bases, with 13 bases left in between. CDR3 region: CASSLGFGHSSGANVLTF. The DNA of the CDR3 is TGTGCCAGCAGCTTAGGGTTCGGACATAGCTCTGGGGCCAACGTCCTGACTTTC.

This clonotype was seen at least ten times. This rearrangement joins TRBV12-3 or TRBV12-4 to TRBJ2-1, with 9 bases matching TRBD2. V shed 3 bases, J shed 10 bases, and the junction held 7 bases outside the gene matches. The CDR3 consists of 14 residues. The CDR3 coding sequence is TGTGCCAGCAGTTTTGCGGGGGGGCGGGAGGAGCAGTTCTTC. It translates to CASSFAGGREEQFF.

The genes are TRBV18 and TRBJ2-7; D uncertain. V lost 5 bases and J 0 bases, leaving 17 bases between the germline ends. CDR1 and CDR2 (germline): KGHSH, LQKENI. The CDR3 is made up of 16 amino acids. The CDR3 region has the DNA TGTGCCAGCTCAACGGGTTGGACGGGCCGCTCCTACGAGCAGTACTTC. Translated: CASSTGWTGRSYEQYF.

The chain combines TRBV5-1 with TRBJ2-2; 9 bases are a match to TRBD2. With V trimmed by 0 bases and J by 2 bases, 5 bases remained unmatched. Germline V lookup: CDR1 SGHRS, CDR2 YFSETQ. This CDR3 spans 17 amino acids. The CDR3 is CASSLGSSGINTGELFF. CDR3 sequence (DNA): TGCGCCAGCAGCTTGGGTTCTAGCGGGATCAACACCGGGGAGCTGTTTTTT.